Listed here is a single TCR beta chain. Its antigen is still unknown. Every bit of the isolated RNA underwent reverse transcription, so sequencing read expressed TCRB transcripts. Only in-frame clones appear in the TCRdb table, and some are missing; sequencing was by immunoSEQ multiplex PCR. The sample holds over 40,000 clones; roughly 70% are singletons and the top ten take 2% to 2.5%. It was via CD45RO/CCR7/CD25/CD127/CD95/CD27 that CD4+ naive, central memory, regulatory and stem cell-like memory cells were sorted. CDR3 length: 13 residues. Germline V gives CDR1 SGHNT, CDR2 YYREEE (reference sequence). Trimming left V 0 bases short and J 4 bases short, with 7 bases between. The record originates from a study of beta chain features in type 1 diabetes. The study's findings and limits: There was a moderate but significant shortening of TCRB CDR3s in all four CD4+ subsets of Type 1 diabetes patients. Reduced insertions and increased deletions marked VDJ junctions in type 1 diabetes patients.

This receptor was identified in a woman aged 18-30 years with type 1 diabetes. Sequenced: Tregs from blood. The V and J genes are TRBV5-4 and TRBJ1-2; no definite D call. In nucleotides, the CDR3 is TGTGCCAGCAGCTTGGGTGAAGCCTATGGCTACACCTTC. Protein: CASSLGEAYGYTF.